Listed below are T cell receptor beta chains from one sample, sequenced in a study of persistence of HIV-infected CD4 T cells. Libraries were prepared by immunoSEQ multiplex PCR; TCRdb keeps only in-frame clonotypes and omits some of them. Of approximately 31,000 clones in the sample, more than 75% were seen once. Antigen specificity for these receptors is unknown. This specimen consisted of CD4+ T cells sorted from PBMCs after roughly 20-hour stimulation, obtained from a patient who received antiretroviral therapy. Source of these receptors: an adult woman with HIV who was CMV-seropositive. CDR3s include the opening cysteine and the closing phenylalanine or tryptophan. Each record gives: J gene, V gene, clone size, D gene, CDR3 DNA, CDR3 protein. A D gene is named only where the DNA matches it firmly. Size values are once, few and many counts, or a class for expanded clones, and some rows have none.

j_call: TRBJ2-1; v_call: TRBV7-8; clone_size: NA; d_call: NA; cdr3_nt: TGTGCCAGCAGCTCTCATGGACAGTTCTCCTACAATGAGCAGTTCTTC; cdr3_aa: CASSSHGQFSYNEQFF
j_call: TRBJ1-3; v_call: TRBV29-1; clone_size: few; d_call: NA; cdr3_nt: TGCAGCGTAGAACAGGGCTTCTCTGGAAACACCATATATTTT; cdr3_aa: CSVEQGFSGNTIYF
j_call: TRBJ2-2; v_call: TRBV5-4; clone_size: NA; d_call: TRBD1; cdr3_nt: TGTGCCAGCAGCCCGCCGGGACAGACAGTTTCTTTCGGGGAGCTGTTTTTT; cdr3_aa: CASSPPGQTVSFGELFF
j_call: TRBJ2-2; v_call: TRBV10-1; clone_size: NA; d_call: NA; cdr3_nt: TGCGCCAGCAGTGATGGGGGGGCGCCCACCGGGGAGCTGTTTTTT; cdr3_aa: CASSDGGAPTGELFF
j_call: TRBJ2-1; v_call: TRBV27; clone_size: NA; d_call: NA; cdr3_nt: TGTGCCAGCAGTATCGTAAGGGCCAATGAGCAGTTCTTC; cdr3_aa: CASSIVRANEQFF
j_call: TRBJ1-2; v_call: TRBV3-1/TRBV3-2; clone_size: NA; d_call: NA; cdr3_nt: TGTGCCAGCAGCCGGGAACAGGGTAACTATGGCTACACCTTC; cdr3_aa: CASSREQGNYGYTF
j_call: TRBJ1-2; v_call: TRBV24-1; clone_size: once; d_call: NA; cdr3_nt: TGTGCCACCAGTGATTTCAGAGGCAAGTACACCTTC; cdr3_aa: CATSDFRGKYTF
j_call: TRBJ1-4; v_call: TRBV30; clone_size: NA; d_call: NA; cdr3_nt: TGTGCCTGGAGTGGAGGAACCTACTTTGCAACTAATGAAAAACTGTTTTTT; cdr3_aa: CAWSGGTYFATNEKLFF
j_call: TRBJ2-7; v_call: TRBV3-1/TRBV3-2; clone_size: few; d_call: TRBD1; cdr3_nt: TGTGCCAGCAGCCCCCCCCGGACAGGGGAGCGAGAGCAGTACTTC; cdr3_aa: CASSPPRTGEREQYF
j_call: TRBJ2-7; v_call: TRBV28; clone_size: NA; d_call: NA; cdr3_nt: TGTGCCAGCGGGAGTCAGGGCCTTGAGCAGTACTTC; cdr3_aa: CASGSQGLEQYF
j_call: TRBJ2-1; v_call: TRBV5-6; clone_size: NA; d_call: NA; cdr3_nt: TGTGCCAGCAGCTCTCCATTGGGGATGGAGCAGTTCTTC; cdr3_aa: CASSSPLGMEQFF
j_call: TRBJ2-1; v_call: TRBV28; clone_size: NA; d_call: TRBD1; cdr3_nt: TGTGCCAGCAGTTTAGGGCAGGGGGCGAGGTACAATGAGCAGTTCTTC; cdr3_aa: CASSLGQGARYNEQFF
j_call: TRBJ2-4; v_call: TRBV6-2/TRBV6-3; clone_size: few; d_call: TRBD2; cdr3_nt: TGTGCCAGCAGTATTTCCGGGACTAGCAAGTACTTC; cdr3_aa: CASSISGTSKYF
j_call: TRBJ1-4; v_call: TRBV5-1; clone_size: NA; d_call: NA; cdr3_nt: TGCGCCAGCAGCCTGGGATCAGGGGCCCTAAATGAAAAACTGTTTTTT; cdr3_aa: CASSLGSGALNEKLFF
j_call: TRBJ2-1; v_call: TRBV11-3; clone_size: NA; d_call: NA; cdr3_nt: TGTGCCAGCAGCCCAACAGGTAACTCCTACAATGAGCAGTTCTTC; cdr3_aa: CASSPTGNSYNEQFF
j_call: TRBJ2-3; v_call: TRBV6-5; clone_size: NA; d_call: NA; cdr3_nt: TGTGCCAGCAGTAGGGGACATGGCACAGATACGCAGTATTTT; cdr3_aa: CASSRGHGTDTQYF
j_call: TRBJ1-5; v_call: TRBV27; clone_size: NA; d_call: NA; cdr3_nt: TGTGCCAGCAGGCGGGGGGATCAGCCCCAGCATTTT; cdr3_aa: CASRRGDQPQHF
j_call: TRBJ2-1; v_call: TRBV6-5; clone_size: NA; d_call: TRBD2; cdr3_nt: TGTGCCAGCGACGCGCGGGGGTTGGTAAATGAGCAGTTCTTC; cdr3_aa: CASDARGLVNEQFF
j_call: TRBJ2-7; v_call: TRBV3-1/TRBV3-2; clone_size: NA; d_call: NA; cdr3_nt: TGTGCCAGCAGCCGTGACGAGGCCTACGAGCAGTACTTC; cdr3_aa: CASSRDEAYEQYF
j_call: TRBJ2-7; v_call: TRBV29-1; clone_size: NA; d_call: TRBD1; cdr3_nt: TGCAGCGTTGTCCAACAGGGGGCGAGGAACGAGCAGTACTTC; cdr3_aa: CSVVQQGARNEQYF
j_call: TRBJ2-7; v_call: TRBV5-1; clone_size: few; d_call: TRBD2; cdr3_nt: TGCGCCAGCAGCTATGGATCAGCGGGGCCGCAGTACTTC; cdr3_aa: CASSYGSAGPQYF
j_call: TRBJ2-5; v_call: TRBV5-1; clone_size: few; d_call: NA; cdr3_nt: TGCGCCAGCAGCTTAGACAGCCTCCTGCAAGAGACCCAGTACTTC; cdr3_aa: CASSLDSLLQETQYF
j_call: TRBJ1-2; v_call: TRBV7-9; clone_size: NA; d_call: NA; cdr3_nt: TGTGCCAGCAGCTTCCCCGGGGGCGGCTACACCTTC; cdr3_aa: CASSFPGGGYTF
j_call: TRBJ1-4; v_call: TRBV5-1; clone_size: medium-sized; d_call: NA; cdr3_nt: TGCGCCAGCAGCTTGTCCGCAGGCGTCTCAGGCGAAAAACTGTTTTTT; cdr3_aa: CASSLSAGVSGEKLFF
j_call: TRBJ1-1; v_call: TRBV6-1; clone_size: NA; d_call: NA; cdr3_nt: TGTGCCAGCGCCAGGAACGAAAACACTGAAGCTTTCTTT; cdr3_aa: CASARNENTEAFF
j_call: TRBJ2-7; v_call: TRBV5-1; clone_size: NA; d_call: NA; cdr3_nt: TGCGCCAGCAGCTTGGCCCCGAGTAGCGGATTGGACGAGCAGTACTTC; cdr3_aa: CASSLAPSSGLDEQYF
j_call: TRBJ2-7; v_call: TRBV19; clone_size: NA; d_call: NA; cdr3_nt: TGTGCCAGTAGTGCTAACCTCAGGGGAGAGCAGTACTTC; cdr3_aa: CASSANLRGEQYF
j_call: TRBJ1-1; v_call: TRBV18; clone_size: NA; d_call: NA; cdr3_nt: TGTGCCAGCTCACCACACACTGAAGCTTTCTTT; cdr3_aa: CASSPHTEAFF